The clone carrying this T cell receptor beta chain has a count of ten or more. The sample originates from a study of T cell repertoires in cytomegalovirus infection. One entry per CDR3 protein results from TCRdb running MiXCR on the reads. Here the sample spans about 240,000 distinct CDR3 sequences, around 6.6% being singletons. The CDR3 sequence is 14 residues long. After removal of 5 bases from V and 4 bases from J, the junction contained 10 bases not matched to a gene. Germline lookup yields CDR1 DFQATT and CDR2 SNEGSKA (reference sequence). This clonotype was sampled from a human donor in good health (CMV status not recorded). Some clones in this sample may be carry-over from other donors' samples. The V gene is TRBV20-1, the J gene TRBJ1-1; 7 nucleotides line up with TRBD1. The source material was PBMCs. The CDR3 loop is CSAFGGGAGTEAFF. The CDR3 nucleotides are TGCAGTGCTTTTGGAGGGGGCGCCGGCACTGAAGCTTTCTTT.